These 8 T cell receptor beta chains came from one sample sequenced in a study of molecular identifiers for immune sequencing clone quantification. In TCRdb, the PCR reads were re-called with MiXCR into one record per CDR3 protein. The sample records about half a million distinct CDR3 sequences, approximately 25% being singletons. The sequenced sample was naive CD8+ T cells from blood, with Jurkat cell RNA spiked in. Indicated subset: FACS-sorted CD8+CD4-CCR7+CD45RA+ naive T cells. The source is a human donor in good health. Some libraries in this study had Jurkat cell RNA spiked in.

Ten or more counts support this clonotype. This rearrangement joins TRBV5-1 to TRBJ1-1; no definite D call. CDR3 length: 19 residues. CDR1 SGHRS and CDR2 YFSETQ come from the germline V gene. The V and J ends lost 0 bases and 0 bases respectively, with 21 bases between them. The CDR3 region has the DNA TGCGCCAGCAGCTTGGCCGGTGTCTTTTCGCCGGAGATGAACACTGAAGCTTTCTTT. Encoded protein: CASSLAGVFSPEMNTEAFF.

The CDR3 is CASSSGAYGTYEQYF. CDR3 coding DNA: TGTGCCAGCAGTTCAGGGGCCTATGGGACCTACGAGCAGTACTTC. The chain uses TRBV12-3 or TRBV12-4 and TRBJ2-7; D possibly corresponds to TRBD1 (6 bases). Between the trimmed V and J ends, which lost 4 bases and 2 bases, there was a span of 15 bases. The length of the CDR3 is 15 residues.

This clonotype was observed many times. The chain is built from TRBV6-5 and TRBJ2-7, with D possibly matching TRBD1 (6 bases). The CDR3 runs 15 residues. CDR1 MNHEY and CDR2 SVGAGI come from the germline V gene. V lost 0 bases and J lost 4, with 13 bases in between. The CDR3 here is CASSYSKGTGYEQYF. The CDR3 DNA is TGTGCCAGCAGTTACTCGAAAGGTACAGGGTACGAGCAGTACTTC.

The CDR3 coding sequence is TGTGCCAGCAGCTTAGCGGGACCGTCCGGGGAGCTGTTTTTT. This sequence encodes CASSLAGPSGELFF. This chain links TRBV7-9 with TRBJ2-2; D is perhaps TRBD1 or TRBD2 (5 bases each). The germline gives CDR1 SEHNR, CDR2 FQNEAQ (reference sequence). Trimming left V 0 bases short and J 6 bases short, with 8 bases between. The CDR3 is 14 amino acids.

The rearrangement links TRBV4-3 to TRBJ1-1; the D gene is possibly TRBD1 (5 bases). From germline, CDR1 is LGHNA and CDR2 YSLEER. V was pared by 0 bases and J by 4 bases, with 12 bases between. This CDR3 is 15 amino acids long. CDR3 residues: CASSQDSRAGTEAFF. DNA of the CDR3: TGCGCCAGCAGCCAAGATTCCAGGGCGGGCACTGAAGCTTTCTTT.

With regard to this clonotype: A much more abundant neighbour one base away suggests this may be a read error. This CDR3 reads CASSKTGGTEAYF. The CDR3 DNA follows: TGCGCCAGCAGTAAGACAGGGGGGACTGAAGCTTACTTT. V usage is TRBV10-2 and J usage is TRBJ1-1, with 9 bases lining up with TRBD1. The CDR3 covers 13 residues. The germline V gene has CDR1 WSHSY and CDR2 SAAADI.

V and J are TRBV7-6 and TRBJ2-1; 10 bases align to TRBD2. This CDR3 spans 18 amino acids. V lost 1 base and J lost 8; bases outside the gene matches: 14. Germline CDR1 and CDR2: SGHVS and FNYEAQ. CDR3 loop: CASSLDSLLAGGGDEQFF. Here the CDR3 DNA reads TGTGCCAGCAGCTTAGATTCTCTTTTAGCGGGAGGCGGCGATGAGCAGTTCTTC.

The chain employs TRBV4-3 and TRBJ2-7; possibly TRBD1 for D (5 bases). V lost 4 bases and J 2 bases, leaving 15 bases between the germline ends. This CDR3 region has 15 residues. Germline V gene lookup returns CDR1 LGHNA and CDR2 YSLEER. In DNA, the CDR3 is TGCGCCAGCAGCCCGGACAAGGGCCCCCCCTACGAGCAGTACTTC. It codes for CASSPDKGPPYEQYF.